A selection of T cell receptor beta chains follows, all from one sample in a study of spatial heterogeneity in lung cancer. MiXCR was run by TCRdb on the 5' RACE reads, yielding one entry per CDR3 protein. Of 60,000 or so distinct CDR3 sequences in the sample, under 7.5% were seen once. Specimen: PBMCs, collected at surgery. These receptors originate from a female donor with early-stage non-small cell lung cancer. Both conserved end residues are part of each CDR3. The D gene is left open where the match is weak. Clone size is shown for a subset of rows, as once, few, many or a class of expanded clone.

j_call v_call d_call clone_size cdr3_aa cdr3_nt
TRBJ1-1 TRBV24-1 . many CATSDGGRAREEAFF TGTGCCACCAGTGACGGGGGACGGGCGAGGGAGGAAGCTTTCTTT
TRBJ2-1 TRBV11-3 . . CASSPRGRGEQFF TGTGCCAGCAGCCCCCGGGGACGGGGCGAGCAGTTCTTC
TRBJ1-1 TRBV10-3 . . CAIGIEGTEAFF TGTGCCATCGGTATCGAGGGCACTGAAGCTTTCTTT
TRBJ2-4 TRBV12-3/TRBV12-4 TRBD1 . CASIRQGAENIQYF TGTGCCAGCATTCGACAGGGGGCTGAAAACATTCAGTACTTC
TRBJ2-2 TRBV6-5 . few CASTKGVEGLTGELFF TGTGCCAGCACCAAAGGGGTGGAGGGCCTCACCGGGGAGCTGTTTTTT
TRBJ2-2 TRBV7-9 . few CASSLSEPGELFF TGTGCCAGCAGCTTATCAGAACCCGGGGAGCTGTTTTTT
TRBJ1-4 TRBV20-1 TRBD1 . CSARSPGQENEKLFF TGCAGTGCTAGATCCCCGGGACAGGAGAATGAAAAACTGTTTTTT
TRBJ2-2 TRBV19 . few CASSREAGELFF TGTGCCAGTAGTAGAGAGGCCGGGGAGCTGTTTTTT
TRBJ2-3 TRBV4-1 TRBD2 many CASSQGTSGGGGDTQYF TGCGCCAGCAGCCAGGGGACTAGCGGGGGGGGCGGAGATACGCAGTATTTT
TRBJ2-7 TRBV28 . few CASGILSYEQYF TGTGCCAGCGGGATTCTTTCCTACGAGCAGTACTTC
TRBJ1-3 TRBV9 . many CASSPPRSAGVNTIYF TGTGCCAGCAGCCCCCCTAGGTCGGCAGGGGTAAACACCATATATTTT
TRBJ1-1 TRBV4-1 . . CASSQVRGEAFF TGCGCCAGCAGCCAAGTACGGGGGGAAGCTTTCTTT
TRBJ1-2 TRBV29-1 . . CSVDYGGNYGYTF TGCAGCGTTGACTACGGGGGGAACTATGGCTACACCTTC
TRBJ2-4 TRBV30 TRBD2 . CAWSLAGGQSIQYF TGTGCCTGGAGTCTTGCGGGGGGGCAGAGCATTCAGTACTTC
TRBJ1-1 TRBV15 . . CATSRGQGYTEAFF TGTGCCACCAGCCGAGGGCAGGGGTATACTGAAGCTTTCTTT
TRBJ2-3 TRBV7-9 . few CASRYGTGYTDTQYF TGTGCCAGCAGGTACGGGACTGGCTACACAGATACGCAGTATTTT
TRBJ2-5 TRBV3-1 . . CASSQVGAPETQYF TGTGCCAGCAGCCAAGTAGGGGCGCCAGAGACCCAGTACTTC